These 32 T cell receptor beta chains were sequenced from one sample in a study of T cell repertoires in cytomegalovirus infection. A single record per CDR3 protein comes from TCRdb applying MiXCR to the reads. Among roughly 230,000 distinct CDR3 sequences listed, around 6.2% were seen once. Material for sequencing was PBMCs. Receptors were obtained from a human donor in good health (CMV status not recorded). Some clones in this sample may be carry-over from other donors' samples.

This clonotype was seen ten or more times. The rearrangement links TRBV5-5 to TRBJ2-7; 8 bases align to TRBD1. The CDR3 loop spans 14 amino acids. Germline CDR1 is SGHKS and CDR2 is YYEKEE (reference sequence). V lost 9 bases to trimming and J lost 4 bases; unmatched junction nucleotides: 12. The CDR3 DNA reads TGTGCCACCTCCTCGGACAGGGTTCGATACGAGCAGTACTTC. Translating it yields CATSSDRVRYEQYF.

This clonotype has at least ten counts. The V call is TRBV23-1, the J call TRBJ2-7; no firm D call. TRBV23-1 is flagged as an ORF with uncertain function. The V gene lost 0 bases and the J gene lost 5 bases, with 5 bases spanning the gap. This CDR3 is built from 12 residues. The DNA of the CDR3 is TGCGCCAGCAGTCAATCCCTCCACGAGCAGTACTTC. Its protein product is CASSQSLHEQYF.

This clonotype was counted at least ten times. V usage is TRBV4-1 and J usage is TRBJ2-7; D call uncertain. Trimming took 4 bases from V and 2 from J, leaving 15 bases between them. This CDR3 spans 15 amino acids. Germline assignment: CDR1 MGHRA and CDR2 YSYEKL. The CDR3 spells CASSRTENSPYEQYF. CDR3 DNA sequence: TGCGCCAGCAGCCGGACGGAGAATTCACCCTACGAGCAGTACTTC.

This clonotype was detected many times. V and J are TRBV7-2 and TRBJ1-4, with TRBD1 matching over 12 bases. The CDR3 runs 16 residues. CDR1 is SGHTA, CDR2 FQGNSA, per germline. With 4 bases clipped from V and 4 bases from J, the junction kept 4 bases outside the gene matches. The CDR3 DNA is TGTGCCAGCAGCTCTGGGACAGGGGGCGGTAATGAAAAACTGTTTTTT. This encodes CASSSGTGGGNEKLFF.

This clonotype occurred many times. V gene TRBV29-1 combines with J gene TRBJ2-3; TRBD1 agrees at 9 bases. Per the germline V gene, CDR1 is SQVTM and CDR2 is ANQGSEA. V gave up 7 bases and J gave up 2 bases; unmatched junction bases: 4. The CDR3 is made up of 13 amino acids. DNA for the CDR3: TGCAGCGCTGGGGACAGGGACACAGATACGCAGTATTTT. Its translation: CSAGDRDTDTQYF.

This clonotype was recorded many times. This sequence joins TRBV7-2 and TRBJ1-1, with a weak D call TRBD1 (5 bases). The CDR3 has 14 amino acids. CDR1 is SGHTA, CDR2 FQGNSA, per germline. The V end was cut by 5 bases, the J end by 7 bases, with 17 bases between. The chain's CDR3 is CASSPQTGPLEAFF. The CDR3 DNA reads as TGTGCCAGCAGCCCCCAAACAGGACCCCTTGAAGCTTTCTTT. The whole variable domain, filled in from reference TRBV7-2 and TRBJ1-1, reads GAGVSQSPSNKVTEKGKDVELRCDPISGHTALYWYRQSLGQGLEFLIYFQGNSAPDKSGLPSDRFSAERTGGSVSTLTIQRTQQEDSAVYLCASSPQTGPLEAFFGQGTRLTVV.

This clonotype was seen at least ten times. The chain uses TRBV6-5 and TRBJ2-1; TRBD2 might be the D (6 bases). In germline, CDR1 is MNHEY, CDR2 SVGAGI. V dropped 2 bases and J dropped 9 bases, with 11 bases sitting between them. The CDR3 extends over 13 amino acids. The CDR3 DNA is TGTGCCAGCAGTTACGCTAGCGAGGGTGAGCAGTTCTTC. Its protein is CASSYASEGEQFF.

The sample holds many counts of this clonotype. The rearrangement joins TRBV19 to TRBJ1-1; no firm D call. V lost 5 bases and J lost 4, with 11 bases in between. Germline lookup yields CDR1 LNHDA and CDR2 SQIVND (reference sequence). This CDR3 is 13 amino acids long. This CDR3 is CASSVQTGTEAFF. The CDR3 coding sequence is TGTGCCAGTAGTGTACAGACCGGCACTGAAGCTTTCTTT. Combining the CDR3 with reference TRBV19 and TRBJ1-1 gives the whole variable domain DGGITQSPKYLFRKEGQNVTLSCEQNLNHDAMYWYRQDPGQGLRLIYYSQIVNDFQKGDIAEGYSVSREKKESFPLTVTSAQKNPTAFYLCASSVQTGTEAFFGQGTRLTVV.

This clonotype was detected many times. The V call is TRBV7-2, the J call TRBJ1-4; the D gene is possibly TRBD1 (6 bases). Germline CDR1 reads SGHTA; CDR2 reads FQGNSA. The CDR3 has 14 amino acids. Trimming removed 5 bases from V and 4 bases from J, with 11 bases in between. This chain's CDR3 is CASSRTGFNEKLFF. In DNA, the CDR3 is TGTGCCAGCAGCCGAACAGGGTTTAATGAAAAACTGTTTTTT.

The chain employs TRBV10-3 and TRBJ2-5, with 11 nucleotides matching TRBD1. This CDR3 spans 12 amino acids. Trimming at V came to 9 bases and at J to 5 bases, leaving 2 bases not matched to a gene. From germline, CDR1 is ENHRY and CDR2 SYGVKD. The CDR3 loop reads CAIGQGAETQYF. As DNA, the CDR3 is TGTGCCATAGGACAGGGGGCCGAGACCCAGTACTTC.

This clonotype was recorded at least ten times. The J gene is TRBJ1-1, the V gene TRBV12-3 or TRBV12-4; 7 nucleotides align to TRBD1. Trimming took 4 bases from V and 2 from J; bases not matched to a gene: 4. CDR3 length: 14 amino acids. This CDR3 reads CASSWDSLNTEAFF. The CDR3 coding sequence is TGTGCCAGCAGTTGGGACAGTCTAAACACTGAAGCTTTCTTT.

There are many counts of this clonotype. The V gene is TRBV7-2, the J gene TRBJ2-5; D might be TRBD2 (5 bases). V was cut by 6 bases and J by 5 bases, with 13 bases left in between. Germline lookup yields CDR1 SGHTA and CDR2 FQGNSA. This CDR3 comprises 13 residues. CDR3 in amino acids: CASSPGIAETQYF. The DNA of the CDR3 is TGTGCCAGCAGTCCCGGGATAGCGGAGACCCAGTACTTC.

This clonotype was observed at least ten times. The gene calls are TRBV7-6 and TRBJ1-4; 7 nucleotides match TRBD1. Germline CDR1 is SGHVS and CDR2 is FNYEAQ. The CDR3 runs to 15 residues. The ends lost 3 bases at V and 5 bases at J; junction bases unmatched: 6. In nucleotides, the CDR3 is TGTGCCAGCAGCTTGGAAGGGACAGAGAATGAAAAACTGTTTTTT. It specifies CASSLEGTENEKLFF.

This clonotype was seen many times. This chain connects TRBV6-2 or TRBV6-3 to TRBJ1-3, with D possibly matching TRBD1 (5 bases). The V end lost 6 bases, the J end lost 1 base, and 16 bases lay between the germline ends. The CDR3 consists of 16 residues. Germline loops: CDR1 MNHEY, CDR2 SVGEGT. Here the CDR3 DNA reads TGTGCCAGCAGGCCGGGACGTCGCGGATCTGGAAACACCATATATTTT. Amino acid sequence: CASRPGRRGSGNTIYF.

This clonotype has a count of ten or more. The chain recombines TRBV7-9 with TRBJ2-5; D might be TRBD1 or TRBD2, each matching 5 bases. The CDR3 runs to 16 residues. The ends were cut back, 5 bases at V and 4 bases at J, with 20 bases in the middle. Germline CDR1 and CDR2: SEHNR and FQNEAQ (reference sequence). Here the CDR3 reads CASSPEGTTWGETQYF. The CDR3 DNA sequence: TGTGCCAGCAGCCCAGAAGGGACCACCTGGGGAGAGACCCAGTACTTC.

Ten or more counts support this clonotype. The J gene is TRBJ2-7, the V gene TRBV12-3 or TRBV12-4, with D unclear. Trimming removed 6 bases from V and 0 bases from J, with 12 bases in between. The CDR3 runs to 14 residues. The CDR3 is CASSRTQNSYEQYF. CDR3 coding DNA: TGTGCCAGCAGCAGGACCCAAAACTCCTACGAGCAGTACTTC.

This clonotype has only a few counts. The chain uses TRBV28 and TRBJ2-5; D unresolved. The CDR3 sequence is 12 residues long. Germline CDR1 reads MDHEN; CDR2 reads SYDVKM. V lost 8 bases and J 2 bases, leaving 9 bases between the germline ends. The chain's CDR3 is CASPLKQETQYF. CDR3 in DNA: TGTGCCAGCCCCCTGAAGCAAGAGACCCAGTACTTC.

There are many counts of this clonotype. The CDR3 loop is CASSFMRGTGELFF. For the CDR3, the DNA is TGTGCCAGCAGCTTTATGCGGGGGACCGGGGAGCTGTTTTTT. The V gene is TRBV7-8, the J gene TRBJ2-2; 7 bases are a match to TRBD2. The junction had 3 bases not matched to a gene; V was cut back by 3 bases and J by 5 bases. CDR1 is SGHVS, CDR2 FQNEAQ, per germline. The CDR3 has 14 residues.

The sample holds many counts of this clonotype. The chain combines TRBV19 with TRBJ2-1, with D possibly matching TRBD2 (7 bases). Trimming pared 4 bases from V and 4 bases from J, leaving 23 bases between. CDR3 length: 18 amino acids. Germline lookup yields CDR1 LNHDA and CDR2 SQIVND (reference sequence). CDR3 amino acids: CASSRGGVGGGRYNEQFF. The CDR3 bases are TGTGCCAGTAGTAGAGGGGGTGTTGGGGGGGGCCGTTACAATGAGCAGTTCTTC.

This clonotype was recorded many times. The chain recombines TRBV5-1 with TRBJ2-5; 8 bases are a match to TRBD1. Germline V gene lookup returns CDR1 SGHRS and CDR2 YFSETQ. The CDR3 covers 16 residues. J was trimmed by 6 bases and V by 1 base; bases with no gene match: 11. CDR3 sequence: CASSLSLTGDSKTQYF. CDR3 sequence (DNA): TGCGCCAGCAGCTTGTCGCTGACAGGGGATTCAAAGACCCAGTACTTC.

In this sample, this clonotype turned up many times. The CDR3 nucleotides read TGTGCCAGCAGTACCGGGACGAGTGGCAATCAGCCCCAGCATTTT. Protein: CASSTGTSGNQPQHF. The chain couples TRBV6-1 to TRBJ1-5; D possibly corresponds to TRBD1 (5 bases). The CDR3 spans 15 residues. Germline assignment: CDR1 MNHNS and CDR2 SASEGT. Trimming pared 5 bases from V and 2 bases from J, leaving 13 bases between.

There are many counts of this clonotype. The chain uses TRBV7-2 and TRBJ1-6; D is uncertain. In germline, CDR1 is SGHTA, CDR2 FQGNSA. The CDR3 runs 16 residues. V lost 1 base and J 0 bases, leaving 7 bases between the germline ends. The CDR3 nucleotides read TGTGCCAGCAGCTTAGAACCGGGCTCCTATAATTCACCCCTCCACTTT. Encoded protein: CASSLEPGSYNSPLHF. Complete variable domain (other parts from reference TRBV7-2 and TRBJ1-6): GAGVSQSPSNKVTEKGKDVELRCDPISGHTALYWYRQSLGQGLEFLIYFQGNSAPDKSGLPSDRFSAERTGGSVSTLTIQRTQQEDSAVYLCASSLEPGSYNSPLHFGNGTRLTVT.

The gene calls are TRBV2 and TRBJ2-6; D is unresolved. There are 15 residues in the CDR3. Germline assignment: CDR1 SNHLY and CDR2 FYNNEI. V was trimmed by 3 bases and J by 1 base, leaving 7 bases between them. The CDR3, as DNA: TGTGCCAGCAGTGATTGGGGTTCTGGGGCCAACGTCCTGACTTTC. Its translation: CASSDWGSGANVLTF.

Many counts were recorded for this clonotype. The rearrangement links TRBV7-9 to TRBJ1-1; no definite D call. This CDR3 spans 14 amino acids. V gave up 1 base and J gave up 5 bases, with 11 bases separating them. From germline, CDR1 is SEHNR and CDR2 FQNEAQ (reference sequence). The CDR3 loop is CASSLEGPLTEAFF. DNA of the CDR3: TGTGCCAGCAGCTTAGAAGGCCCCCTGACTGAAGCTTTCTTT.

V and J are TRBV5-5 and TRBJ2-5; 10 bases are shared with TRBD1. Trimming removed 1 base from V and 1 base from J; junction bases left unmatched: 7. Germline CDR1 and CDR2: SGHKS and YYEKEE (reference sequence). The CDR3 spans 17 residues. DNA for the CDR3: TGTGCCAGCAGCTTGCTAGGACAGGGGGGCCCCCAAGAGACCCAGTACTTC. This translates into CASSLLGQGGPQETQYF.

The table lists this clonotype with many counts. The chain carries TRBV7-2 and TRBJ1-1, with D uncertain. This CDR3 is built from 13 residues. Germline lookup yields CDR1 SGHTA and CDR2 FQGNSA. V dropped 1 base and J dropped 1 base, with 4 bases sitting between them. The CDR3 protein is CASSLGSNTEAFF. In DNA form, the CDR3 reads TGTGCCAGCAGCTTAGGGTCGAACACTGAAGCTTTCTTT. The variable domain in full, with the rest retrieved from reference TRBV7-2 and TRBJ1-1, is GAGVSQSPSNKVTEKGKDVELRCDPISGHTALYWYRQSLGQGLEFLIYFQGNSAPDKSGLPSDRFSAERTGGSVSTLTIQRTQQEDSAVYLCASSLGSNTEAFFGQGTRLTVV.

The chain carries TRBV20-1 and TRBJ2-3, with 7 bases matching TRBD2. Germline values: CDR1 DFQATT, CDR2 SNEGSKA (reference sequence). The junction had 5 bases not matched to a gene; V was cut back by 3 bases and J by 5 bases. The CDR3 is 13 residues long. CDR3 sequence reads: CSARSGAVDTQYF. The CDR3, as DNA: TGCAGTGCTAGGAGCGGGGCTGTAGATACGCAGTATTTT.

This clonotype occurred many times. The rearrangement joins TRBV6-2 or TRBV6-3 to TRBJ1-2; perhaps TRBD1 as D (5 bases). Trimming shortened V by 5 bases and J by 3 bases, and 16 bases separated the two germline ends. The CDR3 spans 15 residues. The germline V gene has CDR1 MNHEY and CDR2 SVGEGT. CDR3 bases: TGTGCCAGCAGTCGAGAATCGGGAGGGGACTATGGCTACACCTTC. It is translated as CASSRESGGDYGYTF.

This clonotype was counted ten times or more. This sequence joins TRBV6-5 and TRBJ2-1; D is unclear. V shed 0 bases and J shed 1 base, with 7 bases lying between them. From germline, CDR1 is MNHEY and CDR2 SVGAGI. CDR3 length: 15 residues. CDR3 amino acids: CASSYSGVSYNEQFF. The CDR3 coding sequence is TGTGCCAGCAGTTACTCTGGGGTTTCCTACAATGAGCAGTTCTTC.

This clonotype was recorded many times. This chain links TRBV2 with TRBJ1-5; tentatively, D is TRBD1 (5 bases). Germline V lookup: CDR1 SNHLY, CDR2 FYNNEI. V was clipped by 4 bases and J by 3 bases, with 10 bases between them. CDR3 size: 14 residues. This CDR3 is CASSAPGFNQPQHF. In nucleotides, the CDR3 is TGTGCCAGCAGTGCACCAGGGTTCAATCAGCCCCAGCATTTT. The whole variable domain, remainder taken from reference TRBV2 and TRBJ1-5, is EPEVTQTPSHQVTQMGQEVILRCVPISNHLYFYWYRQILGQKVEFLVSFYNNEISEKSEIFDDQFSVERPDGSNFTLKIRSTKLEDSAMYFCASSAPGFNQPQHFGDGTRLSIL.

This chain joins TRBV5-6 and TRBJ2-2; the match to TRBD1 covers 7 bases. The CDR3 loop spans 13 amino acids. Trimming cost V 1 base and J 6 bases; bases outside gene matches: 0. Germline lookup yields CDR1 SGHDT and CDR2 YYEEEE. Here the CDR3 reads CASSLTGAGELFF. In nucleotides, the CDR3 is TGTGCCAGCAGCTTGACAGGGGCCGGGGAGCTGTTTTTT.

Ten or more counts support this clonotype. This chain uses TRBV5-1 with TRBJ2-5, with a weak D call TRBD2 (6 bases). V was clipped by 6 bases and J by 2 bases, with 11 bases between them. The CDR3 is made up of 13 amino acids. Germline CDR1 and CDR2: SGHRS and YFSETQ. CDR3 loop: CASTLAAQETQYF. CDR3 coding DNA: TGCGCCAGCACCTTAGCGGCTCAAGAGACCCAGTACTTC.